This T cell receptor beta chain was observed in a study of cytomegalovirus exposure and HLA in healthy donors. This clone came up a few times. Its specificity is not known. PCR employed 60 Vbeta and 13 Jbeta primers. Measured with immunoSEQ multiplex PCR; TCRdb has only the in-frame clones, and not every one. The sample carries about 120,000 clones, roughly 70% recorded once. The study's findings and limits: Reportedly, cytomegalovirus status was diagnosed with high sensitivity and specificity. A later analysis linked a missense variant in DCLRE1C to the trimming of TCR beta V and J genes. Researchers reportedly found TCR beta sequences accurately predicted most subjects' HLA-A and HLA-B alleles.

The sequence was collected from a woman aged 25 to 39 in good health and CMV-seronegative. The specimen was PBMCs.

The CDR3 region has the DNA TGTGCCAGCAGTTCGTCAGGGGGGCTTCAGTACTTC. Translating gives CASSSSGGLQYF. The rearrangement uses TRBV27 and TRBJ2-4; TRBD1 is a possible D gene (7 bases). The CDR3 length is 12 residues. CDR1 MNHEY and CDR2 SMNVEV come from the germline V gene (reference sequence). Between the trimmed V and J ends, which lost 4 bases and 11 bases, there was a span of 12 bases.